Listed below are T cell receptor beta chains from one sample, sequenced in a study of T cells in localized non-small cell lung cancer. Using immunoSEQ multiplex PCR, the repertoire was profiled, and TCRdb retains in-frame clones only, with some absent. This sample yields about 76,000 clones, of which around 85% are seen a single time; approximately 1.2% belongs to the top ten. The sample consisted of peripheral blood, taken before any cancer treatment. Receptor source: an older female donor with stage I lung adenocarcinoma. Each CDR3 is given with its conserved first and last residue. D genes are given only for firm matches. Rows give clone size only sometimes, using once, few, many, or a class for an expanded clone.

size	J	D	V	DNA	CDR3
NA	TRBJ1-4	NA	TRBV7-2	TGTGCCAGCAGCACCGGACAGACCGCCGCAACTAATGAAAAACTGTTTTTT	CASSTGQTAATNEKLFF
NA	TRBJ2-7	NA	TRBV28	TGTGCCAGCAGTTTCCCCCAGGGGACAAGGAACGAGCAGTACTTC	CASSFPQGTRNEQYF
once	TRBJ2-2	NA	TRBV5-1	TGCGCCAGCAGCCTACTGGACAGTTGGGCGAACACCGGGGAGCTGTTTTTT	CASSLLDSWANTGELFF
NA	TRBJ2-3	NA	TRBV6-6	TGTGCCAGCATGGGAGATACGCAGTATTTT	CASMGDTQYF
NA	TRBJ2-4	TRBD2	TRBV7-2	TGTGCCAGCAGCCCTCGACTAGCGGCTAGAAAAAACATTCAGTACTTC	CASSPRLAARKNIQYF
NA	TRBJ2-1	NA	TRBV20-1	TGCAGTTCCCCTTACTACAATGAGCAGTTCTTC	CSSPYYNEQFF
NA	TRBJ1-2	TRBD1	TRBV19	TGTGCCAGTAGTATGGGACAGAACTATGGCTACACCTTC	CASSMGQNYGYTF
NA	TRBJ2-1	TRBD2	TRBV15	TGCGCCACCAGCAGAGGCGGGGGGCAATACAATGAGCAGTTCTTC	CATSRGGGQYNEQFF
NA	TRBJ2-1	TRBD2	TRBV10-2	TGCGCCAGCAGTGAGTGGGGGGGTGAGCAGTTCTTC	CASSEWGGEQFF
NA	TRBJ1-2	NA	TRBV6-5	TGTGCCAGCAGTTTTTATTTAAGTAGTGGCTACACCTTC	CASSFYLSSGYTF
few	TRBJ1-1	NA	TRBV2	TGTGCCAGCAGGGGGCAGGTGGGCACTGAAGCTTTCTTT	CASRGQVGTEAFF
NA	TRBJ1-1	NA	TRBV5-1	TGCGCCAGCAGCTTGCAAGGGAGCACTGAAGCTTTCTTT	CASSLQGSTEAFF
NA	TRBJ2-1	NA	TRBV14	TGTGCCAGCAGCCTCTTAGCGGCGCGGGTTTGGGACAATGAGCAGTTCTTC	CASSLLAARVWDNEQFF
NA	TRBJ2-2	TRBD1	TRBV9	TGTGCCAGCACAACCCAGGGACAGGTGAAAAACACCGGGGAGCTGTTTTTT	CASTTQGQVKNTGELFF
NA	TRBJ2-2	TRBD1	TRBV4-1	TGCGCCAGCAGCCACTTAGGGGCTACCGGGACAGGGAATGACGGGGAGCTGTTTTTT	CASSHLGATGTGNDGELFF
few	TRBJ2-5	NA	TRBV28	TGTGCCAGCAGCACACAAAGGGTGGTCCTGAGACAGACCACCTTGCGGGAGACCCAGTACTTC	CASSTQRVVLRQTTLRETQYF
NA	TRBJ1-2	TRBD1	TRBV28	TGTGCCAGCAGGAGGGGACAGGGATTATACTCTGGCTACACCTTC	CASRRGQGLYSGYTF
NA	TRBJ2-2	NA	TRBV11-3	TGTGCCAGCACCCGGGCCGGGACCCCTACCGGGGAGCTGTTTTTT	CASTRAGTPTGELFF
NA	TRBJ2-1	NA	TRBV2	TGTGCCAGCAGGGGGAGCGGACTGTACAATGAGCAGTTCTTC	CASRGSGLYNEQFF
NA	TRBJ2-2	TRBD2	TRBV11-2	TGTGCCAGCAGCCCCGGGAGATACCCACTAGCGGGAGTTAACGGGGAGCTGTTTTTT	CASSPGRYPLAGVNGELFF
NA	TRBJ2-3	NA	TRBV4-1	TGCGCCAGCAGCCAAGAAATGAGGGGCCCAGATACGCAGTATTTT	CASSQEMRGPDTQYF
NA	TRBJ2-1	NA	TRBV11-2	TGTGCCAGCAGCTTTGAGACTAGATCCCTCCTCGGGCAGTTCTTC	CASSFETRSLLGQFF
once	TRBJ2-1	NA	TRBV12-5	TGTGCTAGTGGTTCGTTTGGAGAGCAGTTCTTC	CASGSFGEQFF
NA	TRBJ2-1	NA	TRBV5-1	TGCGCCAGCAGCTTGGTGTTAGGTTTCGACAATGAGCAGTTCTTC	CASSLVLGFDNEQFF
NA	TRBJ2-7	TRBD2	TRBV2	TGTGCCAGCAGTGTAGCGGGCTACGAGCAGTACTTC	CASSVAGYEQYF
NA	TRBJ2-5	NA	TRBV9	TGTGCCAGCAGCCAACGGGGGGCGGGGGCCTCAGAGACCCAGTACTTC	CASSQRGAGASETQYF
NA	TRBJ2-1	TRBD2	TRBV23-1	TGCGCCAGCAGTCAACCCCAGTGGGGGGGTCATGAGCAGTTCTTC	CASSQPQWGGHEQFF
NA	TRBJ2-5	NA	TRBV7-2	TGTGCCAGCAGCTTAGGGGCAGAGACCCAGTACTTC	CASSLGAETQYF
many	TRBJ1-2	NA	TRBV2	TGTGCCAGCAGTGATGCGGGGGCCGGAGGCTACACCTTC	CASSDAGAGGYTF
NA	TRBJ2-7	TRBD1	TRBV18	TGTGCCAGCTCACCCGGGACAGGTACCTACGAGCAGTACTTC	CASSPGTGTYEQYF
NA	TRBJ2-3	TRBD2	TRBV5-6	TGTGCCAGCAGCGCGGGACTAGCGGGGGGGATCACAGATACGCAGTATTTT	CASSAGLAGGITDTQYF
NA	TRBJ2-7	TRBD1	TRBV5-1	TGCGCCAGCAGCTTCCGGGACAGGGTCTACGAGCAGTACTTC	CASSFRDRVYEQYF
NA	TRBJ2-7	TRBD1	TRBV6-9	TGTGCCAGCAAGGGACAGGGGAGCTCCTACGAGCAGTACTTC	CASKGQGSSYEQYF
NA	TRBJ2-7	NA	TRBV6-1	TGTGCCAGCAGTGGAGGGATGGCCGTGGGGTCCTACGAGCAGTACTTC	CASSGGMAVGSYEQYF
NA	TRBJ2-2	NA	TRBV7-3	TGTGCCAGCAGCCTCGGCCCCACCGGGGAGCTGTTTTTT	CASSLGPTGELFF
NA	TRBJ2-3	NA	TRBV4-2	TGTGCCAGCAGCCAAGATGAAGGAACCCTCGCCGGTACGCAGTATTTT	CASSQDEGTLAGTQYF
NA	TRBJ1-1	NA	TRBV11-1	TGTGCCAGCAGCTTAGGTAGAGGTGGCACTGAAGCTTTCTTT	CASSLGRGGTEAFF
NA	TRBJ2-2	NA	TRBV6-6	TGTGCCAGCACGGACTTTTTCAACACCGGGGAGCTGTTTTTT	CASTDFFNTGELFF
NA	TRBJ2-5	NA	TRBV7-8	TGTGCCAGCAGCTTTGGCTCCCGAGAGACCCAGTACTTC	CASSFGSRETQYF